What follows are 27 T cell receptor beta chains derived from one specimen sequenced in a study of blood T cell repertoires in COVID-19. Here immunoSEQ multiplex PCR was the method, and the copy in TCRdb shows in-frame clones only, minus some. The sample holds 25,000 to 35,000 clones, approximately 89% seen once. Specimen: peripheral blood. Receptors were obtained from a human donor in a cohort sampled during active COVID-19.

CDR3 coding DNA: TGTGCCAGCCGGTGGGAGAATTCACCCCTCCACTTT. Protein: CASRWENSPLHF. The rearrangement links TRBV6-5 to TRBJ1-6; unclear D gene. The V gene's germline CDR1 is MNHEY and CDR2 SVGAGI. Trimming left V 8 bases short and J 7 bases short, with 9 bases between. The CDR3 length is 12 residues.

The chain links TRBV18 to TRBJ1-4; 9 bases are shared with TRBD1. Germline V gene sequence: CDR1 KGHSH, CDR2 LQKENI. The CDR3 sequence is 16 residues long. Unmatched junction bases numbered 7, after V lost 4 bases and J lost 4 bases. In DNA, the CDR3 is TGTGCCAGCTCACTCAATCCGGGACAGGGTAATGAAAAACTGTTTTTT. It specifies CASSLNPGQGNEKLFF.

This chain connects TRBV11-2 to TRBJ2-7; D is ambiguous. This CDR3 is 13 amino acids long. Per germline, CDR1 SGHAT and CDR2 FQNNGV. With 2 bases removed from V and 4 bases from J, the gap between germline ends came to 9 bases. The CDR3 nucleotides are TGTGCCAGCAGCTTACAAACAGCATACGAGCAGTACTTC. It translates to CASSLQTAYEQYF.

CDR3 amino acids: CASSPLTSSSETQYF. The DNA of the CDR3 is TGTGCCAGCTCACCACTGACTAGTTCCTCCGAGACCCAGTACTTC. V usage is TRBV18 and J usage is TRBJ2-5; tentatively, D is TRBD2 (6 bases). In germline, CDR1 is KGHSH, CDR2 LQKENI. V gave up 1 base and J gave up 5 bases, with 14 bases separating them. This CDR3 spans 15 amino acids.

This clone was seen once. V usage is TRBV6-5 and J usage is TRBJ2-3, with 8 bases matching TRBD2. V lost 4 bases, J lost 4 bases, and 10 bases stayed unmatched. CDR1 is MNHEY, CDR2 SVGAGI, per germline. This CDR3 is built from 16 residues. The CDR3 nucleotides read TGTGCCAGCAGTTTTGGTCGGGGAGCGGGAGCAGATACGCAGTATTTT. This encodes CASSFGRGAGADTQYF.

The chain joins TRBV7-9 to TRBJ2-3; 7 bases match TRBD2. The V segment lost 5 bases and the J segment 3 bases; nucleotides outside the gene matches: 5. The CDR3 contains 14 residues. CDR1 is SEHNR and CDR2 is FQNEAQ in the germline V gene (reference sequence). The CDR3 DNA reads as TGTGCCAGCAGCATTGACGGGGGGACAGATACGCAGTATTTT. Residues: CASSIDGGTDTQYF.

This CDR3 reads CASIEGPGFGNTIYF. CDR3 DNA: TGTGCCAGTATCGAGGGTCCCGGCTTTGGAAACACCATATATTTT. V gene TRBV19 combines with J gene TRBJ1-3; D is unresolved. Germline assignment: CDR1 LNHDA and CDR2 SQIVND (reference sequence). Deletions cut 7 bases from V and 3 bases from J, with 16 bases between. The CDR3 extends over 15 amino acids.

This clone was counted between two and nine times. Here the CDR3 reads CASKGLAGGELFF. CDR3 DNA: TGTGCCAGCAAGGGACTAGCGGGAGGGGAGCTGTTTTTT. The chain employs TRBV7-9 and TRBJ2-2; 13 positions match TRBD2. CDR3 length: 13 residues. The V gene end was trimmed by 7 bases and the J gene end by 8 bases; junction bases not matched to a gene: 1. Germline-derived CDR1 and CDR2 are SEHNR and FQNEAQ (reference sequence). The full variable domain, completed using reference TRBV7-9 and TRBJ2-2, is DTGVSQNPRHKITKRGQNVTFRCDPISEHNRLYWYRQTLGQGPEFLTYFQNEAQLEKSRLLSDRFSAERPKGSFSTLEIQRTEQGDSAMYLCASKGLAGGELFFGEGSRLTVL.

In regard to this clone: Within the sample, other DNA sequences also encode this same CDR3. The rearrangement links TRBV10-1 to TRBJ1-5; 11 bases match TRBD1. The V and J ends lost 5 bases and 4 bases, in that order; junction bases with no gene match: 7. Germline V gene data show CDR1 as WNHNN and CDR2 as SYGVQD (reference sequence). The CDR3 is 16 amino acids. For the CDR3, the DNA is TGCGCCAGCAGTTGGACAGGGGGCGTCGGTAATCAGCCCCAGCATTTT. This translates into CASSWTGGVGNQPQHF.

The sample holds a few counts of this clone. The V call is TRBV2, the J call TRBJ1-2, with TRBD1 as a possible D gene (5 bases). In germline, CDR1 is SNHLY, CDR2 FYNNEI. The V gene lost 3 bases and the J gene lost 2 bases, with 10 bases spanning the gap. The CDR3 is 14 residues long. The CDR3 sequence is CASSDDRYNYGYTF. In nucleotides, the CDR3 is TGTGCCAGCAGTGATGACAGATACAACTATGGCTACACCTTC.

The V call is TRBV18, the J call TRBJ1-4, with 7 bases fitting TRBD1. Germline V gene sequence: CDR1 KGHSH, CDR2 LQKENI. The CDR3 length is 15 residues. Trimming at V came to 5 bases and at J to 0 bases, leaving 3 bases not matched to a gene. This chain's CDR3 is CASSSGQATNEKLFF. DNA of the CDR3: TGTGCCAGCTCATCAGGACAGGCAACTAATGAAAAACTGTTTTTT. Using reference TRBV18 and TRBJ1-4 for the parts outside the CDR3, the full variable domain is NAGVMQNPRHLVRRRGQEARLRCSPMKGHSHVYWYRQLPEEGLKFMVYLQKENIIDESGMPKERFSAEFPKEGPSILRIQQVVRGDSAAYFCASSSGQATNEKLFFGSGTQLSVL.

This clone was seen only a few times. The gene calls are TRBV5-1 and TRBJ2-7; possible D gene TRBD1, 5 bases. Germline loops: CDR1 SGHRS, CDR2 YFSETQ. This CDR3 spans 15 amino acids. V shed 0 bases and J shed 0 bases, with 10 bases lying between them. The CDR3 DNA sequence: TGCGCCAGCAGCTTGGATCAGGGCCCCTCCTACGAGCAGTACTTC. The encoded protein is CASSLDQGPSYEQYF. Full variable domain (rest looked up from reference TRBV5-1 and TRBJ2-7): KAGVTQTPRYLIKTRGQQVTLSCSPISGHRSVSWYQQTPGQGLQFLFEYFSETQRNKGNFPGRFSGRQFSNSRSEMNVSTLELGDSALYLCASSLDQGPSYEQYFGPGTRLTVT.

This chain links TRBV2 with TRBJ2-2; TRBD2 might be the D (5 bases). There are 15 residues in the CDR3. V lost 2 bases and J 5 bases, leaving 12 bases between the germline ends. Per the germline V gene, CDR1 is SNHLY and CDR2 is FYNNEI. The CDR3 protein is CASSESGGWTGELFF. DNA of the CDR3: TGTGCCAGCAGTGAATCCGGCGGGTGGACCGGGGAGCTGTTTTTT.

The chain links TRBV6-5 to TRBJ1-5, with 9 bases that match TRBD1. CDR1 and CDR2 from the germline V gene are MNHEY and SVGAGI. The CDR3 covers 14 residues. J lost 7 bases, V lost 4 bases, and 5 bases had no gene match. The CDR3 protein is CASSLTGGYQPQHF. CDR3 sequence (DNA): TGTGCCAGCAGTTTAACAGGGGGCTACCAGCCCCAGCATTTT.

The chain is built from TRBV9 and TRBJ2-3; D unclear. Per the germline V gene, CDR1 is SGDLS and CDR2 is YYNGEE. Trimming took off 4 bases at V and 0 bases at J, with 15 bases between the two ends. The CDR3 is made up of 16 amino acids. The CDR3, as DNA: TGTGCCAGCAGCCCCCTCCGTACGGGTAGCACAGATACGCAGTATTTT. Translation gives CASSPLRTGSTDTQYF.

The chain carries TRBV4-2 and TRBJ2-3, with 10 bases matching TRBD1. V trimming: 2 bases; J trimming: 4 bases; junction bases outside the gene matches: 9. This CDR3 has 17 residues. From germline, CDR1 is LGHNA and CDR2 YNFKEQ. The CDR3 sequence is CASSQPIGQGGADTQYF. The CDR3 region has the DNA TGTGCCAGCAGCCAACCCATCGGACAGGGGGGCGCAGATACGCAGTATTTT.

The chain uses TRBV24-1 and TRBJ2-1; 10 nucleotides agree with TRBD2. Germline CDR1 reads KGHDR; CDR2 reads SFDVKD. The V gene end was trimmed by 4 bases and the J gene end by 4 bases; junction bases not matched to a gene: 6. The length of the CDR3 is 16 residues. The CDR3 is CATSEPLAGGYNEQFF. The CDR3 bases are TGTGCCACCAGTGAACCCTTAGCGGGAGGTTACAATGAGCAGTTCTTC.

The rearrangement links TRBV4-1 to TRBJ2-3, with TRBD2 matching 8 bases. This CDR3 comprises 16 residues. Trimming removed 4 bases from V and 4 bases from J; junction bases left unmatched: 10. Germline-derived CDR1 and CDR2 are MGHRA and YSYEKL. The CDR3 spells CASSPYPGAGADTQYF. The CDR3 nucleotides are TGCGCCAGCAGCCCATACCCAGGAGCGGGAGCAGATACGCAGTATTTT.

This rearrangement joins TRBV6-6 to TRBJ2-7, with 7 bases matching TRBD1. The CDR3 has 14 residues. Trimming at V came to 6 bases and at J to 0 bases, leaving 5 bases not matched to a gene. The germline CDR1 and CDR2 sequences are MNHNY and SVGAGI (reference sequence). The CDR3 bases are TGTGCCAGCAGACCTGGACAGGACTCCTACGAGCAGTACTTC. It encodes CASRPGQDSYEQYF.

The gene calls are TRBV28 and TRBJ1-5; 11 bases match TRBD1. V shed 6 bases, J shed 5 bases, and the junction held 9 bases outside the gene matches. Per germline, CDR1 MDHEN and CDR2 SYDVKM. This CDR3 comprises 16 residues. CDR3 loop: CASSPPGQGAHQPQHF. Written as DNA, the CDR3 is TGTGCCAGCAGCCCCCCCGGACAGGGGGCTCATCAGCCCCAGCATTTT.

J is TRBJ2-7 and V is TRBV13; TRBD1 might be the D (5 bases). Trimming took off 0 bases at V and 3 bases at J, with 12 bases between the two ends. The germline V gene encodes CDR1 PRHDT and CDR2 FYEKMQ (reference sequence). The CDR3 extends over 15 amino acids. DNA for the CDR3: TGTGCCAGCAGCTTAGGCCCGTTCAGGGACTACGAGCAGTACTTC. This translates into CASSLGPFRDYEQYF.

J is TRBJ1-2 and V is TRBV12-3 or TRBV12-4; possibly TRBD1 for D (5 bases). Trimming removed 3 bases from V and 8 bases from J, with 10 bases in between. This CDR3 is 12 amino acids long. CDR3 residues: CASSLAGRGYTF. The CDR3 region has the DNA TGTGCCAGCAGTTTGGCAGGGCGCGGCTACACCTTC.

The chain combines TRBV19 with TRBJ2-2; D gene uncertain. Trimming left V 8 bases short and J 5 bases short, with 15 bases between. The germline CDR1 and CDR2 sequences are LNHDA and SQIVND (reference sequence). This CDR3 spans 14 amino acids. The CDR3 DNA reads as TGTGCCAGTGCAGCAGGTGGATTGACCGGGGAGCTGTTTTTT. It codes for CASAAGGLTGELFF.

This chain uses TRBV6-6 with TRBJ2-3; D is unclear. The germline gives CDR1 MNHNY, CDR2 SVGAGI (reference sequence). V was shortened by 2 bases and J by 4 bases, with 10 bases between the two germline ends. This CDR3 is 14 amino acids long. Written as DNA, the CDR3 is TGTGCCAGCAGTTACACACCTGAGGCAGATACGCAGTATTTT. It yields the protein CASSYTPEADTQYF.

V is TRBV3-1 (or the pseudogene TRBV3-2) and J is TRBJ2-7; no reliable D call. Trimming shortened V by 7 bases and J by 3 bases, and 16 bases separated the two germline ends. The CDR3 covers 14 residues. Germline loops: CDR1 LGHDT, CDR2 YNNKEL (reference sequence). CDR3 loop: CASISVELRYEQYF. CDR3 DNA: TGTGCCAGCATCTCAGTGGAGCTGCGCTACGAGCAGTACTTC.

The chain recombines TRBV5-1 with TRBJ2-7; 11 bases fit TRBD2. Germline V lookup: CDR1 SGHRS, CDR2 YFSETQ. CDR3 length: 15 residues. V was clipped by 4 bases and J by 4 bases; unmatched bases: 7. CDR3 loop: CASSARLAGNYEQYF. The CDR3 DNA sequence: TGCGCCAGCAGCGCCCGACTAGCGGGAAATTACGAGCAGTACTTC. The variable domain in full, completed from reference TRBV5-1 and TRBJ2-7, reads KAGVTQTPRYLIKTRGQQVTLSCSPISGHRSVSWYQQTPGQGLQFLFEYFSETQRNKGNFPGRFSGRQFSNSRSEMNVSTLELGDSALYLCASSARLAGNYEQYFGPGTRLTVT.

This clone was counted a single time. The chain recombines TRBV28 with TRBJ2-1; a possible D gene is TRBD1 (6 bases). The germline V gene encodes CDR1 MDHEN and CDR2 SYDVKM. The CDR3 has 15 residues. V lost 6 bases and J lost 7, with 19 bases in between. CDR3 sequence: CASRPYPGTLNEQFF. The CDR3 coding sequence is TGTGCCAGCAGACCCTATCCCGGGACATTGAATGAGCAGTTCTTC. The whole variable domain, remainder taken from reference TRBV28 and TRBJ2-1, is DVKVTQSSRYLVKRTGEKVFLECVQDMDHENMFWYRQDPGLGLRLIYFSYDVKMKEKGDIPEGYSVSREKKERFSLILESASTNQTSMYLCASRPYPGTLNEQFFGPGTRLTVL.